This T cell receptor beta chain was sequenced in a study of technical replicates of blood from a few donors. The V and J ends lost 0 bases and 4 bases, in that order; junction bases with no gene match: 3. This CDR3 contains 15 residues. CDR1 is WSHSY, CDR2 SAAADI, per germline. Assay used: immunoSEQ multiplex PCR; TCRdb lists only in-frame clones, some missing. This sample carries 78,000 or so clones, about 91% of them seen once, and the ten largest clones take roughly 0.38%. The chain links TRBV10-2 to TRBJ1-1, with 9 positions matching TRBD1. Input material: T cells isolated from PBMCs. The clonotype originates from a human donor in good health. The CDR3 reads CASSESGQGFTEAFF. The DNA of the CDR3 is TGCGCCAGCAGTGAGTCTGGACAGGGGTTCACTGAAGCTTTCTTT.